This T cell receptor beta chain was retrieved from a study of tumor-infiltrating lymphocytes in localized non-small cell lung cancer. Turning to the study itself: Each patient gave resected tumor and non-adjacent uninvolved lung tissue.

Study conclusions and caveats: Immunotypes IM1 and IM2 had similar TCR-derived T-cell fractions. Different pieces of the same tissue were used for each assay.

The protocol was immunoSEQ multiplex PCR, while the TCRdb copy is restricted to in-frame clones and leaves out a portion. This table holds about 15,000 clones, 69% found once. The germline V gene encodes CDR1 SGHVS and CDR2 FNYEAQ. V lost 3 bases to trimming and J lost 4 bases; unmatched junction nucleotides: 6. The CDR3 is made up of 15 amino acids. This clone was observed a handful of times. Its cognate antigen is unknown. The specimen was lung tumor tissue. This clonotype was sampled from a human donor with non-small cell lung cancer. V gene TRBV7-6 combines with J gene TRBJ2-3; TRBD2 matches at 8 bases. The DNA of the CDR3 is TGTGCCAGCAGCTTTCGCGGACTAGCTGCAGATACGCAGTATTTT. Translating it yields CASSFRGLAADTQYF.